This T cell receptor (beta chain) was obtained from a study of blood T cell repertoires in COVID-19. Looking at the study overall: Italy, Spain and the United States were the sources of the convalescent and acute COVID-19 samples. T cells, B-cell-depleted T cells, or PBMCs supplied cDNA or gDNA.

As handled by the study authors: Scientists estimated how many nucleated cells there were by amplifying reference gene primers. Profiled with immunoSEQ multiplex PCR; TCRdb holds only in-frame clones, not every one. Clonal size and the V and J genes are those of that table, whereas D and trimming came from the DNA. The sample comprises just over 35,000 clones, around nine tenths of which are singletons, and about 2.1% rests with the top ten. This clone was found once. Source material: peripheral blood. The TCR comes from a human donor in a cohort sampled during active COVID-19.

CDR3 region: CSVARTGQDYEQYF. The CDR3 DNA follows: TGCAGCGTTGCTAGAACGGGACAGGACTACGAGCAGTACTTC. The J gene is TRBJ2-7, the V gene TRBV29-1; 8 nucleotides match TRBD1. After removal of 4 bases from V and 3 bases from J, the junction contained 8 bases not matched to a gene. CDR3 length: 14 residues. In germline, CDR1 is SQVTM, CDR2 ANQGSEA.